This T cell receptor beta chain was captured by sequencing in a study of blood T cells in healthy people across ages. The CDR3 is 15 residues long. CDR1 is SGHAT, CDR2 FQNNGV, per germline. V shed 7 bases and J shed 5 bases, with 19 bases lying between them. Study-wide results and caveats: With donor CMV status unknown, expanded clonotype changes were possibly confounded.

This clonotype was counted only a few times. The antigen is unknown. Through a sample-barcoded 5' primer and a J-beta primer mix, a second PCR was run for roughly 6 to 12 cycles. MiXCR, applied by TCRdb to the 5' RACE reads, yields one record per CDR3 protein. The sample comprises about a million distinct CDR3 sequences, about 48% of which are singletons, and about an eighth rests with the top ten. Input material: blood. The source is a young man in good health. The chain carries TRBV11-2 and TRBJ2-3; perhaps TRBD2 as D (5 bases). The CDR3 spells CASNGGLGVGDTQYF. CDR3 nucleotides: TGTGCCAGCAATGGAGGTTTGGGCGTGGGAGATACGCAGTATTTT. The whole variable domain, filled in from reference TRBV11-2 and TRBJ2-3, reads EAGVAQSPRYKIIEKRQSVAFWCNPISGHATLYWYQQILGQGPKLLIQFQNNGVVDDSQLPKDRFSAERLKGVDSTLKIQPAKLEDSAVYLCASNGGLGVGDTQYFGPGTRLTVL.